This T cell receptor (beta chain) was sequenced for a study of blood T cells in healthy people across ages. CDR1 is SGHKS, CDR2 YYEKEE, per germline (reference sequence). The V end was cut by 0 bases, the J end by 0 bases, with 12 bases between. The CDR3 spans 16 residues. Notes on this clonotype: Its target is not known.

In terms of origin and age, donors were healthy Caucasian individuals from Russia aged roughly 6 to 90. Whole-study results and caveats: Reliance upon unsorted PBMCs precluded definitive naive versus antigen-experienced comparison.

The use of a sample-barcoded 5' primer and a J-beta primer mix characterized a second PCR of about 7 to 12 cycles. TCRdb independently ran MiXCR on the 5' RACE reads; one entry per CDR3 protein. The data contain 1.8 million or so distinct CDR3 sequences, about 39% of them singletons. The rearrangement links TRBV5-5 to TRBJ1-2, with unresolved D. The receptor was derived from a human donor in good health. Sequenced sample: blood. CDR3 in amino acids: CASSLAFRLTNYGYTF. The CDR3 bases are TGTGCCAGCAGCTTGGCCTTTCGGTTAACTAACTATGGCTACACCTTC.